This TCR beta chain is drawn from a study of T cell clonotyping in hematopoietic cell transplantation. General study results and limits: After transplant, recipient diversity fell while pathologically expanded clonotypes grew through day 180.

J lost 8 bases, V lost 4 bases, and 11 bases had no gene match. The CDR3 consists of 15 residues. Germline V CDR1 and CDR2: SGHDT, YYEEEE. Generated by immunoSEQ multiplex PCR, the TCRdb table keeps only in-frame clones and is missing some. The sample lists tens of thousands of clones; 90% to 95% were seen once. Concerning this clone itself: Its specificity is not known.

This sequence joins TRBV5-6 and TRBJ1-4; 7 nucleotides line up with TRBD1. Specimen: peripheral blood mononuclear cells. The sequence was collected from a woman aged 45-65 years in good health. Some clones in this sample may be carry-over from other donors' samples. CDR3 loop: CASSRQGQLEEKLFF. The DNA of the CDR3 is TGTGCCAGCAGCAGACAGGGCCAATTGGAGGAAAAACTGTTTTTT. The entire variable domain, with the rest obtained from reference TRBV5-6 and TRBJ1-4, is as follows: DAGVTQSPTHLIKTRGQQVTLRCSPKSGHDTVSWYQQALGQGPQFIFQYYEEEERQRGNFPDRFSGHQFPNYSSELNVNALLLGDSALYLCASSRQGQLEEKLFFGSGTQLSVL.